The 3 T cell receptor beta chains below come from one sample, sequenced in a study of identical twins. From the 5' RACE reads, TCRdb called clonotypes with MiXCR, one entry per CDR3 protein. This table holds some 560,000 distinct CDR3 sequences, nearly 10% found once. The same specimen was also included in a second study, on yellow fever vaccine responses in identical twins.

The sample taken for sequencing was PBMCs. The source is a woman younger than 35 in good health.

The chain is built from TRBV23-1 and TRBJ2-7; D ambiguous. TRBV23-1 is placed among ORFs of uncertain function. This CDR3 comprises 12 residues. V was pared by 6 bases and J by 1 base, with 7 bases between. The CDR3 coding sequence is TGCGCCAGCAGGACTCTGTCCTACGAGCAGTACTTC. Amino acid sequence: CASRTLSYEQYF.

This clonotype was observed a handful of times. The genes are TRBV7-9 and TRBJ2-1; 11 bases are a match to TRBD2. This CDR3 has 15 amino acids. Per the germline V gene, CDR1 is SEHNR and CDR2 is FQNEAQ (reference sequence). The V segment lost 5 bases and the J segment 7 bases; nucleotides outside the gene matches: 7. The CDR3 nucleotides read TGTGCCAGCAGCCTCTTTAGCGGGAGGGAGAATGAGCAGTTCTTC. Translated, it gives CASSLFSGRENEQFF.

The V and J genes are TRBV20-1 and TRBJ2-3; no definite D call. CDR3 size: 12 residues. Between the trimmed V and J ends, which lost 6 bases and 5 bases, there was a span of 12 bases. The germline V gene encodes CDR1 DFQATT and CDR2 SNEGSKA (reference sequence). The CDR3 reads CSAIKHQDTQYF. The CDR3 DNA reads TGCAGTGCCATAAAGCATCAAGATACGCAGTATTTT.